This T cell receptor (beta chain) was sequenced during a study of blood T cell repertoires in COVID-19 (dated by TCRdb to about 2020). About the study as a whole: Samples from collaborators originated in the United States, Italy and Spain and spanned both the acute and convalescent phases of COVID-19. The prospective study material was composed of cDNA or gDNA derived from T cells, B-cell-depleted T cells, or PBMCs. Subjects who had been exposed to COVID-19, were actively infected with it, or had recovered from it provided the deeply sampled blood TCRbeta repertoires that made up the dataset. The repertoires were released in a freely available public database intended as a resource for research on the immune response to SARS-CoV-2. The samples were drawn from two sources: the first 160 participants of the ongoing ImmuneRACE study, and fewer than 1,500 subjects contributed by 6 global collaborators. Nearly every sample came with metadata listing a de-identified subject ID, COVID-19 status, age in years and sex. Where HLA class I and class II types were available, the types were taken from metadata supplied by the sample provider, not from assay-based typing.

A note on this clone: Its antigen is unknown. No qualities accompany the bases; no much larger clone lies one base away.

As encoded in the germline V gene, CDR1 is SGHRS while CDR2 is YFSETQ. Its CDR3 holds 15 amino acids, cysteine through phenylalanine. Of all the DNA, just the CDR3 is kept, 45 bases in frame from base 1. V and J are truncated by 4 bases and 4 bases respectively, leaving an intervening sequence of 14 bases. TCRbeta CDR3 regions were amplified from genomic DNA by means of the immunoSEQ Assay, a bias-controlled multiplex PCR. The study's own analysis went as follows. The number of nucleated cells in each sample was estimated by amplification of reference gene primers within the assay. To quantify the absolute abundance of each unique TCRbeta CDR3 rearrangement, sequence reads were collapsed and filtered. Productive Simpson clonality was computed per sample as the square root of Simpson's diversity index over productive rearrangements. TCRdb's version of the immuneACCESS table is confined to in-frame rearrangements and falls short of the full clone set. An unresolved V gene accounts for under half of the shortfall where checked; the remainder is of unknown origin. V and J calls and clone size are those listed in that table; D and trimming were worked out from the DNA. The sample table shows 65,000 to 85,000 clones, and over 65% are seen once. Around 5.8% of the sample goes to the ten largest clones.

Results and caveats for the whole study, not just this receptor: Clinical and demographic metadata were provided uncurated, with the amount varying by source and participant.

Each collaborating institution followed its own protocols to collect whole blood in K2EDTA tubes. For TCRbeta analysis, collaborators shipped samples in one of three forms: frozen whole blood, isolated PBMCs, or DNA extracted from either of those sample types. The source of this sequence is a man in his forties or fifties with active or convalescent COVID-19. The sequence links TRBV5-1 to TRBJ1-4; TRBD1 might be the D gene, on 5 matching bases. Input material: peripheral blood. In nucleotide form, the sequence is TGCGCCAGCAGCCTAAGTACCGGGGGTAATGAAAAACTGTTTTTT. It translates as CASSLSTGGNEKLFF.